The source of this T cell receptor beta chain is a study of human T cells and chemical hapten exposure. The CDR3 has 15 residues. V was pared by 2 bases and J by 4 bases, with 3 bases of the junction left unmatched. Germline V gene sequence: CDR1 LNHNV, CDR2 YYDKDF (reference sequence). Using its own MiXCR run on the RACE reads, TCRdb lists one record per CDR3 protein. Of 300,000 to 400,000 distinct CDR3 sequences in the sample, more than 4.5% are singletons; the top ten hold 2% to 3%. There are many counts of this clonotype. Time point meaning: pre-sensitization, week 0. Treatment noted: therapeutic diphenylcyclopropenone sensitization with weekly scalp DPC.

This sequence was found in a woman aged 45-65 years with alopecia areata. Some clones in this sample may be carry-over from other donors' samples. The sample consisted of whole blood, taken in connection with sensitization to the hapten diphenylcyclopropenone (DPC). This sequence joins TRBV15 and TRBJ2-5; 11 bases are shared with TRBD1. Here the CDR3 reads CATSRWDRGIETQYF. CDR3 coding DNA: TGTGCCACCAGCAGATGGGACAGGGGGATAGAGACCCAGTACTTC. The whole variable domain, remainder taken from reference TRBV15 and TRBJ2-5, is DAMVIQNPRYQVTQFGKPVTLSCSQTLNHNVMYWYQQKSSQAPKLLFHYYDKDFNNEADTPDNFQSRRPNTSFCFLDIRSPGLGDTAMYLCATSRWDRGIETQYFGPGTRLLVL.